The following is a T cell receptor beta chain sequence with its context. Its antigen is unknown. This sample is drawn from a study of radiation and T cells in renal cell carcinoma. Study as a whole: Nephrectomy followed 15 Gy stereotactic body radiation by 4 weeks. Study-level findings and limits: Top tumor clonotypes rose in blood 2 weeks post-radiation, then contracted.

The CDR3 covers 14 residues. Germline CDR1 LNHDA, CDR2 SQIVND (reference sequence). V lost 4 bases, J lost 6 bases, and 12 bases lay in between. The assay was immunoSEQ multiplex PCR, and TCRdb's table has in-frame clones only and misses some. Of 150,000 to 160,000 clones detected, approximately 86% appear once; the ten largest clones hold 10% to 15%. Time point given: blood 2 weeks post-SBRT. The sample's treatment: 15 Gy SBRT to primary tumor, nephrectomy 4 weeks later. The sample in question was blood, obtained from a patient whose treatment included radiotherapy and nephrectomy. The chain recombines TRBV19 with TRBJ1-4; D gene unclear. This receptor was identified in a woman in her forties or fifties with renal cell carcinoma. Written as DNA, the CDR3 is TGTGCCAGTAGTACAGCCGTGCGAGATGAAAAACTGTTTTTT. This sequence encodes CASSTAVRDEKLFF.